This is a list of T cell receptor beta chains from one sample in a study of CD8 T cells in Susac syndrome. Using its own MiXCR run on the immunoSEQ multiplex PCR reads, TCRdb lists one record per CDR3 protein. The data show 150,000 to 180,000 distinct CDR3 sequences, with around 95% seen just once and around 0.21% held by the top ten. Sample: CD8+ T cells from PBMCs. Receptor source: a human donor with multiple sclerosis. CDR3s include the opening cysteine and the closing phenylalanine or tryptophan. A D gene is named only where the DNA matches it firmly. Not all rows give a size; the values are once, few, many and, for expanded clones, a class.

>-|TRBJ2-1|TRBV29-1|TRBD2
CSVPTSGGSISSYNEQFF
TGCAGCGTTCCGACTAGCGGGGGGTCGATAAGCTCCTACAATGAGCAGTTCTTC
>-|TRBJ1-5|TRBV15|-
CATSRDGYSNQPQHF
TGTGCCACCAGCAGAGATGGGTATAGCAATCAGCCCCAGCATTTT
>-|TRBJ2-3|TRBV2|TRBD2
CASSEGTSGGADTDTQYF
TGTGCCAGCAGTGAAGGGACTAGCGGGGGGGCCGACACAGATACGCAGTATTTT
>-|TRBJ2-1|TRBV27|-
CASSQGLHNEQFF
TGTGCCAGCAGTCAGGGACTCCACAATGAGCAGTTCTTC
>-|TRBJ2-1|TRBV7-9|TRBD2
CASRPTSGGANEQFF
TGTGCCAGCAGACCGACTAGCGGGGGGGCCAATGAGCAGTTCTTC
>-|TRBJ1-1|TRBV9|TRBD1
CASSRRTGVNTEAFF
TGTGCCAGCAGCAGAAGGACAGGAGTGAACACTGAAGCTTTCTTT
>-|TRBJ1-2|TRBV12-3/TRBV12-4|-
CASTFRGGSYGYTF
TGTGCCAGCACCTTCCGGGGGGGCTCGTACGGCTACACCTTC
>-|TRBJ2-3|TRBV4-1|TRBD2
CASSHPGTSGGDTQYF
TGCGCCAGCAGCCATCCCGGGACTAGCGGGGGAGATACGCAGTATTTT
>-|TRBJ1-1|TRBV14|TRBD1
CASSLATGTEAFF
TGTGCCAGCAGCCTCGCGACAGGGACTGAAGCTTTCTTT
>-|TRBJ2-1|TRBV9|-
CASSVRVGDEQFF
TGTGCCAGCAGCGTGCGAGTTGGGGATGAGCAGTTCTTC
>-|TRBJ2-5|TRBV11-2|TRBD2
CASSFQRGYQETQYF
TGTGCCAGCAGCTTCCAGCGGGGCTACCAAGAGACCCAGTACTTC
>-|TRBJ1-2|TRBV29-1|-
CSVEGGGNPDGYTF
TGCAGCGTTGAAGGGGGGGGTAACCCCGATGGCTACACCTTC
>-|TRBJ1-5|TRBV9|-
CASSPSGIPKQPQHF
TGTGCCAGCAGCCCTAGTGGTATCCCTAAGCAGCCCCAGCATTTT
>-|TRBJ2-1|TRBV30|TRBD1
CAWSPPDRGQNEQFF
TGTGCCTGGAGTCCCCCGGACAGGGGGCAAAATGAGCAGTTCTTC
>-|TRBJ1-5|TRBV3-1|-
CASSQGWTSNQPQHF
TGTGCCAGCAGCCAAGGGTGGACAAGCAATCAGCCCCAGCATTTT
>-|TRBJ2-7|TRBV9|TRBD1
CASSPGQGVSEQYF
TGTGCCAGCAGCCCGGGACAGGGGGTCTCCGAGCAGTACTTC
>-|TRBJ2-1|TRBV15|TRBD1
CATSGSGTGYNEQFF
TGTGCCACCAGCGGCTCTGGGACAGGATACAATGAGCAGTTCTTC
>-|TRBJ1-2|TRBV29-1|-
CSVVEGHGYTF
TGCAGCGTTGTGGAGGGCCATGGCTACACCTTC
>once|TRBJ2-6|TRBV7-8|TRBD2
CASRMLAGAHSGANVLTF
TGTGCCAGCAGAATGTTAGCGGGGGCACACTCTGGGGCCAACGTCCTGACTTTC
>-|TRBJ1-2|TRBV24-1|TRBD1
CATSDPGTGGGYTF
TGTGCCACCAGTGACCCAGGGACAGGTGGAGGCTACACCTTC
>-|TRBJ2-7|TRBV19|-
CASSPLGRTLYEQYF
TGTGCCAGTAGTCCCTTGGGGCGGACCCTCTACGAGCAGTACTTC
>-|TRBJ2-4|TRBV27|-
CASSLAGAKNIQYF
TGTGCCAGCAGTTTAGCGGGGGCCAAAAACATTCAGTACTTC
>few|TRBJ2-6|TRBV6-4|TRBD1
CASSRDSSSGANVLTF
TGTGCCAGCAGCCGGGACAGCAGCTCTGGGGCCAACGTCCTGACTTTC
>-|TRBJ2-2|TRBV29-1|-
CSVGTSGELFF
TGCAGCGTGGGGACGTCCGGGGAGCTGTTTTTT
>-|TRBJ2-1|TRBV6-2/TRBV6-3|TRBD2
CASISLAGYNEQFF
TGTGCCAGCATTTCGCTAGCGGGCTACAATGAGCAGTTCTTC
>-|TRBJ1-6|TRBV27|-
CASSLGGFSSPLHF
TGTGCCAGCAGTCTAGGAGGGTTTAGTTCACCCCTCCACTTT
>-|TRBJ2-5|TRBV11-2|-
CASSFLSVPGETQYF
-
>once|TRBJ2-2|TRBV11-2|-
CASSPRGGGTGELFF
TGTGCCAGCAGCCCGAGAGGGGGAGGCACCGGGGAGCTGTTTTTT
>-|TRBJ1-4|TRBV5-6|-
CASSLGGGQLFF
TGTGCCAGCAGCTTGGGGGGCGGTCAACTGTTTTTT
>-|TRBJ2-1|TRBV27|-
CASSLAAPRSEQFF
TGTGCCAGCAGTTTGGCAGCGCCCCGATCGGAGCAGTTCTTC
>-|TRBJ2-5|TRBV6-5|-
CASRSTGSKEETQYF
TGTGCCAGCAGGAGCACCGGGAGCAAGGAAGAGACCCAGTACTTC
>-|TRBJ1-1|TRBV2|TRBD1
CASSDRGLGTEAFF
TGTGCCAGCAGCGATAGGGGGCTGGGGACTGAAGCTTTCTTT
>-|TRBJ2-1|TRBV15|-
CATSGGGTGRNEQFF
TGTGCCACCAGCGGGGGGGGGACAGGTCGGAATGAGCAGTTCTTC
>once|TRBJ1-3|TRBV13|-
CASSPEGLGNTIYF
TGTGCCAGCAGCCCAGAGGGGCTTGGAAACACCATATATTTT
>-|TRBJ2-1|TRBV7-9|-
CASSPGAGYSYNEQFF
TGTGCCAGCAGCCCTGGGGCGGGCTACTCCTACAATGAGCAGTTCTTC
>-|TRBJ1-1|TRBV30|-
CAWSPGGNTEAFF
TGTGCCTGGAGTCCCGGGGGGAACACTGAAGCTTTCTTT
>-|TRBJ2-7|TRBV9|-
CASSGGTPDEQYF
TGTGCCAGCAGCGGGGGGACTCCGGACGAGCAGTACTTC
>-|TRBJ2-1|TRBV29-1|-
CSVGSNEQFF
TGCAGCGTTGGTTCCAATGAGCAGTTCTTC
>-|TRBJ1-6|TRBV12-3/TRBV12-4|-
CASLNRMEANSPLHF
TGTGCCAGCCTCAATCGTATGGAAGCAAATTCACCCCTCCACTTT
>-|TRBJ2-3|TRBV9|-
CASSVYSRTRTDTQYF
TGTGCCAGCAGCGTATATTCCCGGACGCGCACAGATACGCAGTATTTT
>-|TRBJ1-2|TRBV20-1|-
CSAGDRSNYGYTF
TGCAGTGCTGGAGACAGGTCTAACTATGGCTACACCTTC
>-|TRBJ2-7|TRBV20-1|TRBD1
CSARDLGQGFYEQYF
TGCAGTGCCAGGGATCTGGGACAGGGTTTCTACGAGCAGTACTTC